The next 28 T cell receptor beta chains were all read from a single sample in a study of lymphopenia after photon versus proton radiotherapy. Produced via immunoSEQ multiplex PCR; TCRdb's table is partial and in-frame only. The table includes tens of thousands of clones, around 84% detected once. Sample: peripheral blood, taken from a patient treated with photon-based radiotherapy. These TCRs come from a man in his sixties with pancreatic cancer.

The chain carries TRBV7-2 and TRBJ2-5, with D tentatively TRBD2 (5 bases). In germline, CDR1 is SGHTA, CDR2 FQGNSA. The CDR3 length is 14 residues. The V end lost 3 bases, the J end lost 2 bases, and 10 bases lay between the germline ends. CDR3 region: CASSFERGQETQYF. CDR3 in DNA: TGTGCCAGCAGCTTTGAGCGAGGGCAAGAGACCCAGTACTTC. The whole variable domain, filled in from reference TRBV7-2 and TRBJ2-5, reads GAGVSQSPSNKVTEKGKDVELRCDPISGHTALYWYRQSLGQGLEFLIYFQGNSAPDKSGLPSDRFSAERTGGSVSTLTIQRTQQEDSAVYLCASSFERGQETQYFGPGTRLLVL.

The V and J genes are TRBV5-5 and TRBJ1-6; 7 bases line up with TRBD1. After removal of 0 bases from V and 12 bases from J, the junction contained 9 bases not matched to a gene. Germline CDR1 and CDR2: SGHKS and YYEKEE (reference sequence). This CDR3 has 15 amino acids. Here the CDR3 DNA reads TGTGCCAGCAGCTTGGGGGCAGGGGGTTTTGTACCCCTCCACTTT. Translated: CASSLGAGGFVPLHF.

V is TRBV4-2 and J is TRBJ2-3; unclear D gene. Trimming took off 2 bases at V and 2 bases at J, with 8 bases between the two ends. CDR3 length: 14 amino acids. The germline V gene encodes CDR1 LGHNA and CDR2 YNFKEQ. The CDR3: CASSQQRHTDTQYF. In DNA, the CDR3 is TGTGCCAGCAGCCAACAGCGCCACACAGATACGCAGTATTTT.

The chain carries TRBV6-5 and TRBJ1-1, with TRBD1 as a possible D gene (5 bases). CDR3 length: 13 amino acids. V lost 5 bases to trimming and J lost 1 base, with 8 bases between them. Germline V gene lookup returns CDR1 MNHEY and CDR2 SVGAGI. CDR3 sequence reads: CASSLTENTEAFF. In DNA, the CDR3 is TGTGCCAGCAGTCTGACAGAGAACACTGAAGCTTTCTTT.

The chain employs TRBV6-1 and TRBJ2-6; D is uncertain. Trimming left V 5 bases short and J 0 bases short, with 8 bases between. CDR1 and CDR2 from the germline V gene are MNHNS and SASEGT. CDR3 size: 15 residues. CDR3 nucleotides: TGTGCCAGCAGTTCACACCGCTCTGGGGCCAACGTCCTGACTTTC. This translates into CASSSHRSGANVLTF.

This rearrangement joins TRBV7-6 to TRBJ1-2, with D possibly being TRBD1 (6 bases). This CDR3 region has 13 residues. CDR1 and CDR2 from the germline V gene are SGHVS and FNYEAQ. V was pared by 5 bases and J by 2 bases, with 9 bases between. CDR3 sequence: CASSPGENYGYTF. CDR3 sequence (DNA): TGTGCCAGCAGCCCAGGGGAAAACTATGGCTACACCTTC.

Notes on this clone: At one boundary the junction diverges from the germline segment, which might be a read error. This chain connects TRBV5-4 to TRBJ2-1; D possibly corresponds to TRBD2 (6 bases). CDR3 length: 11 residues. Germline CDR1 and CDR2: SGHNT and YYREEE (reference sequence). The CDR3 nucleotides are TGTGCCAGCACTATCGGGGGAAGTAGGGTCTTC. The encoded protein is CASTIGGSRVF.

V gene TRBV7-9 combines with J gene TRBJ1-4; 11 nucleotides match TRBD1. The CDR3 spans 15 residues. Germline trimming cut 5 bases from V and 6 bases from J; bases unmatched to any gene: 5. Germline V gene lookup returns CDR1 SEHNR and CDR2 FQNEAQ (reference sequence). CDR3 residues: CASSADRGLYEKLFF. The DNA for the CDR3 is TGTGCCAGCAGCGCGGACAGGGGGCTTTATGAAAAACTGTTTTTT.

The rearrangement uses TRBV7-3 and TRBJ2-1; a weak D match, TRBD1 (5 bases). The CDR3 is 15 amino acids. Trimming took 2 bases from V and 3 from J, leaving 11 bases between them. Germline V gives CDR1 SGHTA, CDR2 FQGTGA. The CDR3 nucleotides are TGTGCCAGCAGCTTAGATAGGGGTGGCTACAATGAGCAGTTCTTC. The encoded protein is CASSLDRGGYNEQFF.

This chain joins TRBV7-2 and TRBJ1-2, with D tentatively TRBD1 (5 bases). Trimming shortened V by 1 base and J by 7 bases, and 16 bases separated the two germline ends. CDR3 length equals 15 residues. Germline V gene data show CDR1 as SGHTA and CDR2 as FQGNSA. Written as DNA, the CDR3 is TGTGCCAGCAGCTTAGATTCAACAGGTGCGGGTGGCTACACCTTC. Protein product: CASSLDSTGAGGYTF.

The chain has TRBV27 and TRBJ2-1; D perhaps matches TRBD1 (5 bases). The CDR3 is 17 residues long. The V gene lost 0 bases and the J gene lost 0 bases, with 12 bases spanning the gap. CDR1 MNHEY and CDR2 SMNVEV come from the germline V gene (reference sequence). The CDR3 is CASSLSKDKSSYNEQFF. CDR3 bases: TGTGCCAGCAGTTTATCGAAGGACAAGAGCTCCTACAATGAGCAGTTCTTC.

V gene TRBV6-1 combines with J gene TRBJ1-5, with D unclear. The CDR3 runs 17 residues. The V gene's germline CDR1 is MNHNS and CDR2 SASEGT. V was shortened by 4 bases and J by 6 bases, with 22 bases between the two germline ends. The DNA for the CDR3 is TGTGCCAGCAGTGCCGCCGGGCCACTAGGGAGGACTCAGCCCCAGCATTTT. This encodes CASSAAGPLGRTQPQHF.

The chain employs TRBV12-5 and TRBJ1-4, with D possibly TRBD1 on 6 matching bases. The V end was cut by 6 bases, the J end by 4 bases, with 12 bases between. The CDR3 contains 14 residues. In germline, CDR1 is LGHNT, CDR2 FRNRAP. The CDR3: CASGNRAVNEKLFF. CDR3 DNA: TGTGCTAGTGGAAACAGGGCGGTTAATGAAAAACTGTTTTTT.

This clone was seen only once. V usage is TRBV10-3 and J usage is TRBJ2-3; D not certain. Germline assignment: CDR1 ENHRY and CDR2 SYGVKD. The V end lost 6 bases, the J end lost 2 bases, and 3 bases lay between the germline ends. The CDR3 consists of 11 residues. The CDR3 is CAIRNTDTQYF. The CDR3 DNA sequence: TGTGCCATCAGAAACACAGATACGCAGTATTTT.

This chain connects TRBV23-1 to TRBJ2-2, with TRBD2 as a possible D gene (6 bases). TRBV23-1 is filed as an ORF, its function uncertain. V lost 6 bases and J lost 5, with 16 bases in between. CDR3 length: 15 amino acids. Here the CDR3 reads CASSRGRGWTGELFF. The CDR3 nucleotides read TGCGCCAGCAGCCGCGGGCGGGGATGGACCGGGGAGCTGTTTTTT.

This rearrangement joins TRBV11-3 to TRBJ2-1; maybe TRBD2 (7 bases). Germline V gives CDR1 SGHNT, CDR2 YENEEA. Trimming removed 5 bases from V and 1 base from J, with 12 bases in between. The CDR3 runs 15 residues. Here the CDR3 DNA reads TGTGCCAGCAGCCCAAGGGGGGGGTCCTACAATGAGCAGTTCTTC. It specifies CASSPRGGSYNEQFF.

The rearrangement uses TRBV4-2 and TRBJ1-2; 9 nucleotides align to TRBD1. Per the germline V gene, CDR1 is LGHNA and CDR2 is YNFKEQ. V shed 5 bases, J shed 7 bases, and the junction held 11 bases outside the gene matches. This CDR3 comprises 15 residues. In DNA, the CDR3 is TGTGCCAGCAGCTTGGGGGACAGGGAAAGTTTTGGCTACACCTTC. This gives the protein CASSLGDRESFGYTF.

This chain connects TRBV5-1 to TRBJ1-3; weak D call: TRBD1 (5 bases). The V end lost 4 bases, the J end lost 4 bases, and 9 bases lay between the germline ends. The germline CDR1 and CDR2 sequences are SGHRS and YFSETQ. The CDR3 has 13 residues. Written as DNA, the CDR3 is TGCGCCAGCAGCGGGGGGTTCGGAAACACCATATATTTT. The encoded protein is CASSGGFGNTIYF.

The gene calls are TRBV6-1 and TRBJ1-5; 11 nucleotides agree with TRBD1. The CDR3 covers 15 residues. The trim removed 6 bases at V and 7 bases at J, leaving 8 bases unmatched. The germline CDR1 and CDR2 sequences are MNHNS and SASEGT. The CDR3 region is CASRDIGTGGQPQHF. The DNA of the CDR3 is TGTGCCAGCAGAGATATAGGGACAGGGGGGCAGCCCCAGCATTTT.

The V gene is TRBV11-2, the J gene TRBJ1-2; D call uncertain. Looked up from germline, CDR1 is SGHAT and CDR2 is FQNNGV. CDR3 length: 15 amino acids. Deletions cut 5 bases from V and 3 bases from J, with 16 bases between. CDR3 sequence (DNA): TGTGCCAGCAGCAACGAGACGGAAGCGCACTATGGCTACACCTTC. Translation gives CASSNETEAHYGYTF. Based on the CDR3 plus reference TRBV11-2 and TRBJ1-2, the full variable domain is EAGVAQSPRYKIIEKRQSVAFWCNPISGHATLYWYQQILGQGPKLLIQFQNNGVVDDSQLPKDRFSAERLKGVDSTLKIQPAKLEDSAVYLCASSNETEAHYGYTFGSGTRLTVV.

The chain has TRBV4-2 and TRBJ2-1; D call uncertain. Per the germline V gene, CDR1 is LGHNA and CDR2 is YNFKEQ. The CDR3 is 11 amino acids. V lost 1 base to trimming and J lost 10 bases, with 5 bases between them. The CDR3 loop is CASSQVNEQFF. CDR3 bases: TGTGCCAGCAGCCAAGTAAACGAGCAGTTCTTC.

This chain connects TRBV7-9 to TRBJ2-4, with TRBD1 matching 12 bases. J lost 5 bases, V lost 5 bases, and 1 base had no gene match. The V gene's germline CDR1 is SEHNR and CDR2 FQNEAQ (reference sequence). The CDR3 has 14 amino acids. CDR3 nucleotide sequence: TGTGCCAGCAGCCGGGACAGGGGGCAAAACATTCAGTACTTC. This codes for CASSRDRGQNIQYF. Based on the CDR3 plus reference TRBV7-9 and TRBJ2-4, the full variable domain is DTGVSQNPRHKITKRGQNVTFRCDPISEHNRLYWYRQTLGQGPEFLTYFQNEAQLEKSRLLSDRFSAERPKGSFSTLEIQRTEQGDSAMYLCASSRDRGQNIQYFGAGTRLSVL.

This clone was counted a single time. The chain carries TRBV6-4 and TRBJ1-1; D ambiguous. The CDR3 runs to 15 residues. V was pared by 4 bases and J by 4 bases, with 16 bases between. Germline assignment: CDR1 MRHNA and CDR2 SNTAGT. For the CDR3, the DNA is TGTGCCAGCAGTGCTGACGCGCAGCCGGCCACTGAAGCTTTCTTT. Translation gives CASSADAQPATEAFF.

The CDR3 nucleotides are TGTGCCAGCAGAACCATCCAAGGGGGCTTGGCCAAAAACATTCAGTACTTC. This codes for CASRTIQGGLAKNIQYF. V usage is TRBV2 and J usage is TRBJ2-4, with 7 positions matching TRBD1. Germline V gene lookup returns CDR1 SNHLY and CDR2 FYNNEI. CDR3 length: 17 residues. V dropped 6 bases and J dropped 1; count of bases not matched to a gene: 12.

This clone was counted a single time. The V and J genes are TRBV5-6 and TRBJ2-7; D is tentatively TRBD1 or TRBD2 (6 bases each). The CDR3 has 15 residues. V lost 4 bases and J 0 bases, leaving 14 bases between the germline ends. Germline-derived CDR1 and CDR2 are SGHDT and YYEEEE. CDR3 nucleotide sequence: TGTGCCAGCAGCCTCGGCGGAGGGGGCTCCTACGAGCAGTACTTC. Translating gives CASSLGGGGSYEQYF. The whole variable domain, filled in from reference TRBV5-6 and TRBJ2-7, reads DAGVTQSPTHLIKTRGQQVTLRCSPKSGHDTVSWYQQALGQGPQFIFQYYEEEERQRGNFPDRFSGHQFPNYSSELNVNALLLGDSALYLCASSLGGGGSYEQYFGPGTRLTVT.

The CDR3 DNA reads TGTGCCAGCAGCCAAGACGTCACAAGGCGACACAGGGGCACAGTGGACACCGGGGAGCTGTTTTTT. The encoded protein is CASSQDVTRRHRGTVDTGELFF. The V gene is TRBV14, the J gene TRBJ2-2; TRBD1 aligns across 7 bases. Per the germline V gene, CDR1 is SGHDN and CDR2 is FVKESK. The CDR3 is 22 amino acids. The junction had 22 bases not matched to a gene; V was cut back by 0 bases and J by 3 bases.

This clone was seen a single time. Other nucleotide sequences in the sample specify the same CDR3. V gene TRBV4-1 combines with J gene TRBJ1-5, with D tentatively TRBD1 (5 bases). Germline V lookup: CDR1 MGHRA, CDR2 YSYEKL. This CDR3 has 14 amino acids. V lost 0 bases and J 5 bases, leaving 8 bases between the germline ends. The DNA for the CDR3 is TGCGCCAGCAGCCAAGATGGGGGATATCAGCCCCAGCATTTT. It translates to CASSQDGGYQPQHF.

The chain carries TRBV30 and TRBJ2-7; D may correspond to TRBD1 or TRBD2 (5 bases each). The CDR3 has 12 amino acids. Trimming shortened V by 0 bases and J by 7 bases, and 10 bases separated the two germline ends. Germline lookup yields CDR1 GTSNPN and CDR2 SVGIG (reference sequence). This CDR3 is CAWSVGPREQYF. DNA of the CDR3: TGTGCCTGGAGTGTGGGACCCAGGGAGCAGTACTTC.